These 9 T cell receptor beta chains share one sample of origin, sequenced in a study of T-cell reconstitution after alpha-beta-depleted transplantation in children (dated by TCRdb to 2015 to 2016). Library method: PCR. These reads were obtained on an Illumina HiSeq 2500. TCR library preparation used molecular barcoding, with unique molecular identifiers applied to normalize quantification of the TCRbeta repertoire. TCRdb passed the public sequencing reads through fastp at Q25 and MiXCR, retaining productive beta sequences. Here each entry gathers all rows of one CDR3 protein and keeps the most common genes and DNA. The sample table lists 250,000 to 300,000 distinct CDR3 sequences, roughly 10% of them with a count of one. About 20% of the sample is in the top ten clones. The sample's treatment or condition label is to be understood as: allogeneic hematopoietic cell transplantation with graft depleted of TCRalphabeta T cells and CD19 B cells.

Material: peripheral blood, obtained 180 days after TCRalphabeta/CD19-depleted stem cell transplant. The receptor source for this set is a male patient aged 2-10 years who had a stem cell transplant for chronic granulomatous disease, so the T cells may come from the graft donor.

This clonotype was detected many times. DNA for the CDR3: TGCGCCAGCAGCCGACTTGAAACAGGGGGCTCTGAGTATGGCTACACCTTC. Translated: CASSRLETGGSEYGYTF. The chain combines TRBV4-1 with TRBJ1-2; 9 bases align to TRBD1. The V gene's germline CDR1 is MGHRA and CDR2 YSYEKL. J gave up 5 bases and V 4 bases, and 14 bases lay outside the gene matches. The CDR3 is 17 residues long.

The sample holds many counts of this clonotype. The chain recombines TRBV7-9 with TRBJ2-1; 14 bases line up with TRBD2. The germline V gene has CDR1 SEHNR and CDR2 FQNEAQ (reference sequence). The CDR3 length is 16 residues. With 4 bases clipped from V and 8 bases from J, the junction kept 7 bases outside the gene matches. CDR3 sequence (DNA): TGTGCCAGCAGCTCGGGACTAGCGGGGGCAGAGGATGAGCAGTTCTTC. Translation: CASSSGLAGAEDEQFF.

This clonotype was counted ten times or more. The chain links TRBV20-1 to TRBJ2-1; TRBD2 agrees at 13 bases. CDR1 is DFQATT and CDR2 is SNEGSKA in the germline V gene (reference sequence). V dropped 5 bases and J dropped 9; count of bases not matched to a gene: 7. The CDR3 is 14 residues long. The CDR3 region has the DNA TGCAGTGCTTTCGGACTAGCGGGAGAACGTGAGCAGTTCTTC. This codes for CSAFGLAGEREQFF.

This clonotype was picked up a small number of times. The rearrangement joins TRBV5-4 to TRBJ2-7; D remains unclear. CDR1 is SGHNT, CDR2 YYREEE, per germline (reference sequence). V shed 0 bases and J shed 2 bases, with 6 bases lying between them. The CDR3 loop spans 13 amino acids. Here the CDR3 DNA reads TGTGCCAGCAGCTTGGTCCCCACCTACGAGCAGTACTTC. Amino acid sequence: CASSLVPTYEQYF.

Remarks on this clonotype: Since a much larger clone is just one base distant, this may be a read error. The CDR3 ends on some other residue instead of the conserved phenylalanine or tryptophan, so this is likely a read error. The chain recombines TRBV27 with TRBJ2-7; D remains ambiguous. Germline-derived CDR1 and CDR2 are MNHEY and SMNVEV (reference sequence). V was pared by 6 bases and J by 4 bases, with 16 bases between. CDR3 length equals 14 residues. The CDR3 loop reads CASRTEMNPYEQYL. The CDR3, as DNA: TGTGCCAGCAGGACTGAGATGAACCCATACGAGCAGTACCTC.

This clonotype appeared many times. One end of the junction varies from germline; a read error may be responsible. The genes are TRBV5-1 and TRBJ2-5; D is uncertain. The CDR3 runs to 12 residues. The germline CDR1 and CDR2 sequences are SGHRS and YFSETQ. The chain's CDR3 is CASSLDQETQYF. In DNA, the CDR3 is TGTGCCAGCAGCTTAGACCAAGAGACCCAGTACTTC.

This clonotype was seen repeatedly, ten times or more. This chain uses TRBV20-1 with TRBJ2-7; D possibly uses TRBD1 or TRBD2 (5 bases each). Trimming stripped 5 bases from V and 7 bases from J, with 24 bases between. This CDR3 is 15 amino acids long. The germline CDR1 and CDR2 sequences are DFQATT and SNEGSKA (reference sequence). The CDR3, as DNA: TGCAGTGCTCTCCAACAGGATATCTCTTGGGGGGAGCAGTACTTC. Its translation is CSALQQDISWGEQYF.

This clonotype was recorded many times. The rearrangement uses TRBV12-3 or TRBV12-4 and TRBJ2-3, with D tentatively TRBD1 or TRBD2 (5 bases each). The CDR3 has 16 residues. V lost 3 bases to trimming and J lost 4 bases, with 17 bases between them. CDR3 nucleotides: TGTGCCAGCAGTTTTGGTATTGGGACCGGAGCAGATACGCAGTATTTT. It specifies CASSFGIGTGADTQYF.

Details on this clonotype: Just one base apart from a much larger clone, this may be a read error. The J gene is TRBJ2-7, the V gene TRBV5-1; D is uncertain. The CDR3 length is 15 residues. In germline, CDR1 is SGHRS, CDR2 YFSETQ. This chain's CDR3 is CTSSSQSTGSYEQYF. Here the CDR3 DNA reads TGCACCAGCAGCTCCCAATCGACTGGGTCCTACGAGCAGTACTTC.